This T cell receptor beta chain came from a study of CD8 T cells in Susac syndrome. Study background: Patients with Susac syndrome, at blood draw, were therapy-naive, on corticosteroids, or on intravenous immunoglobulin alone.

Random hexamers were used to reverse transcribe about 0.5 to 1 ug of RNA. TCRdb reanalysed the immunoSEQ multiplex PCR reads using MiXCR and keeps one entry per CDR3 protein. The profile shows some 77,000 distinct CDR3 sequences, 85% to 95% of them singletons. The V segment lost 4 bases and the J segment 8 bases; nucleotides outside the gene matches: 12. The CDR3 spans 15 residues. Germline V gene data show CDR1 as MGHDK and CDR2 as SYGVNS. This clonotype was found once. Its antigen is not identified. Findings of the study overall: In Susac patients, clonal expansion was not detected in CD4+ cells.

CD8+ and CD4+ T cells from blood underwent TCR beta sequencing. The CD8+ and CD4+ T cells were isolated magnetically using a negative isolation approach, whereas the TEMRA cells were enriched by FACS. Material: CD4+ T cells from PBMCs. The rearrangement uses TRBV25-1 and TRBJ1-2; TRBD1 matches 8 bases. The receptor was derived from a human donor with Susac syndrome. The chain's CDR3 is CASSAGGIVNGGYTF. The CDR3 DNA reads TGTGCCAGCAGTGCAGGGGGCATCGTCAACGGGGGCTACACCTTC.